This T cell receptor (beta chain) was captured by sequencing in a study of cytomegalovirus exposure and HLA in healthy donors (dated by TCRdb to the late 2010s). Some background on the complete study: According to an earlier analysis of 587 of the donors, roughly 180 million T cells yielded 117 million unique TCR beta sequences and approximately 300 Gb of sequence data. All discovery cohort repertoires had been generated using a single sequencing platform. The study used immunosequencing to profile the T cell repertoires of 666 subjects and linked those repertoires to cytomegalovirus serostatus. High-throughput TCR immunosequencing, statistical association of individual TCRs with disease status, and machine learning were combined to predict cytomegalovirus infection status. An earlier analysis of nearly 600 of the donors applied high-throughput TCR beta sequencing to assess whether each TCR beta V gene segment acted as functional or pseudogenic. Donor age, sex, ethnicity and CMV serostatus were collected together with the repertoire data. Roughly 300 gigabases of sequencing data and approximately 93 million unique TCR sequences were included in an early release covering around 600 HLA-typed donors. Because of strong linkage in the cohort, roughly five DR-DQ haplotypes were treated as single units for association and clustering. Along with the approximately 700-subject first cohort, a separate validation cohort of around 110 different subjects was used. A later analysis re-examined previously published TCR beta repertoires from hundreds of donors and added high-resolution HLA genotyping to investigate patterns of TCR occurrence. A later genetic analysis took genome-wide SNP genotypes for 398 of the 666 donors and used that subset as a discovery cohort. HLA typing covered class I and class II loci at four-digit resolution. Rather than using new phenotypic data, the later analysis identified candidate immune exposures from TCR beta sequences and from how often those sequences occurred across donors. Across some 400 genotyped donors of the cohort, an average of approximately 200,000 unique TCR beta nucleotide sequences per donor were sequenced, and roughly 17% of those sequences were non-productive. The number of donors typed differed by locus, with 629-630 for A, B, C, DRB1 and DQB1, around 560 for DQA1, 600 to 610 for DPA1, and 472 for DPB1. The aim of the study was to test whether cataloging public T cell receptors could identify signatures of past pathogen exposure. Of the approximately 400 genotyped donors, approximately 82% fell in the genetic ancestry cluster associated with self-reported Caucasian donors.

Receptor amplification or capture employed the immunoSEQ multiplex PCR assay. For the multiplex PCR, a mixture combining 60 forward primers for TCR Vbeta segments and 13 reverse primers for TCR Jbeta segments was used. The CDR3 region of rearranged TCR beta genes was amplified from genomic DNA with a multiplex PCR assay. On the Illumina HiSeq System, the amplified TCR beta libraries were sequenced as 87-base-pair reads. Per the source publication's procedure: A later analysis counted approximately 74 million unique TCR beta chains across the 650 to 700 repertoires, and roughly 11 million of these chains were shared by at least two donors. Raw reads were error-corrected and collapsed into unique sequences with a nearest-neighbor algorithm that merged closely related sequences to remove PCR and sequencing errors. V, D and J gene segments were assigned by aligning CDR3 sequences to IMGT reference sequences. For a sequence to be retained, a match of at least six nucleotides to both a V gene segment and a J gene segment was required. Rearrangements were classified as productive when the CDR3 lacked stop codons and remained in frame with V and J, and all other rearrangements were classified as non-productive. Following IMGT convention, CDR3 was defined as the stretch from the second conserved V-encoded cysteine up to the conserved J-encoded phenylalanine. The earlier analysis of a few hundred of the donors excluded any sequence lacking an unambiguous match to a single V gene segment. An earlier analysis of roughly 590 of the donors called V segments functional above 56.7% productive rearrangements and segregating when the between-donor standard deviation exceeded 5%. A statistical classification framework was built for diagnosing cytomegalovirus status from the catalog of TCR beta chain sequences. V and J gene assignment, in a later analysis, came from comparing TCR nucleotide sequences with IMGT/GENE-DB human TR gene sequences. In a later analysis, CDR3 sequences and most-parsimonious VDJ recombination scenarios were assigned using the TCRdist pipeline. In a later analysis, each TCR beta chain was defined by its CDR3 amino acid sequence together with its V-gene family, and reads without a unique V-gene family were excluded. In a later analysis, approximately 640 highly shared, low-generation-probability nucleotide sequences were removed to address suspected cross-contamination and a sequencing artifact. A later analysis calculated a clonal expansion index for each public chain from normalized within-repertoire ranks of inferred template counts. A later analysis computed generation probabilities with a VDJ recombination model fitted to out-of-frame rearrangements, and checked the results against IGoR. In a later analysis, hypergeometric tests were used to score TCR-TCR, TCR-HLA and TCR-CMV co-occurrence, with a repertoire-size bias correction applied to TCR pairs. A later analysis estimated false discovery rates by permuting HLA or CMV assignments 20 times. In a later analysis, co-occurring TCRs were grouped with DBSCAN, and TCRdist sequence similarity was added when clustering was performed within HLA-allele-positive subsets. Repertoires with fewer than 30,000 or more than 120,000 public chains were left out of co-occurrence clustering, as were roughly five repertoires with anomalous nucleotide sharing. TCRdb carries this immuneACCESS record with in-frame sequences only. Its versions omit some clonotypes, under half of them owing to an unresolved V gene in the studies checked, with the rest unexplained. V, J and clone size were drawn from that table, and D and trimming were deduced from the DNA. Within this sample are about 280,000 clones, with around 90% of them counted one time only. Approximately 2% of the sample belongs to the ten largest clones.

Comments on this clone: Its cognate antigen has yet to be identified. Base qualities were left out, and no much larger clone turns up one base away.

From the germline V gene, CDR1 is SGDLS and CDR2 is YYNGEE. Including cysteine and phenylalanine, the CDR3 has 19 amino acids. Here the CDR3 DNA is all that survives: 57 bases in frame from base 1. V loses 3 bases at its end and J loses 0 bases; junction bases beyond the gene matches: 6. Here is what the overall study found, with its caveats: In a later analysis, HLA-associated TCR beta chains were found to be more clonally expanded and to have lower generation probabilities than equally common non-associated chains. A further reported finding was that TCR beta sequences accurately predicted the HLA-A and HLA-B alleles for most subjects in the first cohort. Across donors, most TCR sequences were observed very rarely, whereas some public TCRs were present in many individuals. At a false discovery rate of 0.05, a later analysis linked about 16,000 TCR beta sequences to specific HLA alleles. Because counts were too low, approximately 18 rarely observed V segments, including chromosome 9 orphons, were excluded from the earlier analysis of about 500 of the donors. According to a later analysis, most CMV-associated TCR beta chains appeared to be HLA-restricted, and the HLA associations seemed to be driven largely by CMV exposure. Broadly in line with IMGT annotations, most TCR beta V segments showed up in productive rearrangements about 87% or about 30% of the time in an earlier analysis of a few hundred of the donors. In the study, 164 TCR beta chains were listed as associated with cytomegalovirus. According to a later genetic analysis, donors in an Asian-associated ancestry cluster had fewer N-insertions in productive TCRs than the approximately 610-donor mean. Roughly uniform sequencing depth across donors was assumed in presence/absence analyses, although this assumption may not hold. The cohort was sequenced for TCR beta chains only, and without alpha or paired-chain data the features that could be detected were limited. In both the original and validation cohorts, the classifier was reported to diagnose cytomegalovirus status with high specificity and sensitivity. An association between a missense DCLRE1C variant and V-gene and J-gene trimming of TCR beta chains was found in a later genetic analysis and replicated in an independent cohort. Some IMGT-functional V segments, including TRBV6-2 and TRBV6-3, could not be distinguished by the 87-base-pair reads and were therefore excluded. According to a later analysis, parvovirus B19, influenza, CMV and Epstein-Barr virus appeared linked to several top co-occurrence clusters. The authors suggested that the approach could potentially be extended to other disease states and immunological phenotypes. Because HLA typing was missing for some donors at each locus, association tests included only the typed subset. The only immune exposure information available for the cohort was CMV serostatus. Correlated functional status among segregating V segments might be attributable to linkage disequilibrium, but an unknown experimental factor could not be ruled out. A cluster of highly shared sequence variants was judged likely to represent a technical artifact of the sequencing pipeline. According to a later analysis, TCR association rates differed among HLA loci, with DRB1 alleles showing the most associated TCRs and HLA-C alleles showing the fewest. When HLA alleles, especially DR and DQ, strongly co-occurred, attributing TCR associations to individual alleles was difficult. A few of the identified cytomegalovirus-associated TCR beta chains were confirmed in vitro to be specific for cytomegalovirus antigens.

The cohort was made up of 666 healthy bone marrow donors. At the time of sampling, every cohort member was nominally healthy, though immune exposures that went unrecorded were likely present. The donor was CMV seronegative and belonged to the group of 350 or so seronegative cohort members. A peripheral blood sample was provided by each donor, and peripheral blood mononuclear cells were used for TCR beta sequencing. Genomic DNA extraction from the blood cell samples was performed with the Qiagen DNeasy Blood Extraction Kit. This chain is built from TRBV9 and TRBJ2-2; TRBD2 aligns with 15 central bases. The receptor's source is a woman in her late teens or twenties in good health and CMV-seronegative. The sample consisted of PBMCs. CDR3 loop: CASSAMGLAGGANTGELFF. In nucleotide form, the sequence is TGTGCCAGCAGCGCGATGGGACTAGCGGGGGGCGCGAACACCGGGGAGCTGTTTTTT. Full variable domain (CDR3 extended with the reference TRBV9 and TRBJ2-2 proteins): DSGVTQTPKHLITATGQRVTLRCSPRSGDLSVYWYQQSLDQGLQFLIQYYNGEERAKGNILERFSAQQFPDLHSELNLSSLELGDSALYFCASSAMGLAGGANTGELFFGEGSRLTVL.